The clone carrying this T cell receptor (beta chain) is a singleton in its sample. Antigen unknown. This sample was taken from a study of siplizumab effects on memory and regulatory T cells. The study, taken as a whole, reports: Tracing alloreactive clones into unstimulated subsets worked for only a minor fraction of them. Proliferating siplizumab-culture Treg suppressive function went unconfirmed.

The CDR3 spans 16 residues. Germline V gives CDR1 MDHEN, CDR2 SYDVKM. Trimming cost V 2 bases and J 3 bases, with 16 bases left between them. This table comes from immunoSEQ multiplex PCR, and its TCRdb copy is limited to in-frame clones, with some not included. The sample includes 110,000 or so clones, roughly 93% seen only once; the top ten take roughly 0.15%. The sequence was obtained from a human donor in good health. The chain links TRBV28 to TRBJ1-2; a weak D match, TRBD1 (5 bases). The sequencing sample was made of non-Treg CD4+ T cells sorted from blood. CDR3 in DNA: TGTGCCAGCAGTTTAGCACCTCGGGGACGTTACTATGGCTACACCTTC. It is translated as CASSLAPRGRYYGYTF.